This entry lists 4 T cell receptor beta chains sequenced from one sample in a study of blood T cell repertoires in COVID-19. Clones were sequenced by immunoSEQ multiplex PCR, and TCRdb holds only the in-frame ones, with some missing. Of roughly 400,000 clones listed, roughly nine tenths are singletons. Sequencing used PBMCs or T cells enriched from blood (not recorded which). These TCRs come from a woman in her 40s who had been exposed to COVID-19.

The chain combines TRBV2 with TRBJ2-1; the match to TRBD2 covers 9 bases. CDR1 is SNHLY, CDR2 FYNNEI, per germline. The J segment lost 5 bases and the V segment lost 10 bases, leaving 3 bases of the junction unmatched. The CDR3 runs to 12 residues. The CDR3 spells CATRLADNEQFF. DNA for the CDR3: TGTGCCACCCGACTAGCGGACAATGAGCAGTTCTTC. Combining the CDR3 with reference TRBV2 and TRBJ2-1 gives the whole variable domain EPEVTQTPSHQVTQMGQEVILRCVPISNHLYFYWYRQILGQKVEFLVSFYNNEISEKSEIFDDQFSVERPDGSNFTLKIRSTKLEDSAMYFCATRLADNEQFFGPGTRLTVL.

This chain links TRBV9 with TRBJ2-3, with 8 nucleotides matching TRBD2. Germline V gene sequence: CDR1 SGDLS, CDR2 YYNGEE. Trimming cost V 1 base and J 9 bases; bases outside gene matches: 10. The CDR3 sequence is 15 residues long. The CDR3 is CASSVLGREEGTQYF. CDR3 nucleotide sequence: TGTGCCAGCAGCGTATTAGGGCGGGAGGAAGGCACGCAGTATTTT. Variable domain in full (rest from reference TRBV9 and TRBJ2-3): DSGVTQTPKHLITATGQRVTLRCSPRSGDLSVYWYQQSLDQGLQFLIQYYNGEERAKGNILERFSAQQFPDLHSELNLSSLELGDSALYFCASSVLGREEGTQYFGPGTRLTVL.

The rearrangement uses TRBV19 and TRBJ1-1, with no clear D. With 4 bases removed from V and 0 bases from J, the gap between germline ends came to 9 bases. The CDR3 is 14 amino acids. Germline V gene lookup returns CDR1 LNHDA and CDR2 SQIVND (reference sequence). In DNA, the CDR3 is TGTGCCAGTAGTAAGTTCACTTTGAACACTGAAGCTTTCTTT. Translated, it gives CASSKFTLNTEAFF.

The chain recombines TRBV30 with TRBJ2-5; D is uncertain. Between the trimmed V and J ends, which lost 5 bases and 2 bases, there was a span of 12 bases. Germline V gene lookup returns CDR1 GTSNPN and CDR2 SVGIG (reference sequence). The CDR3 loop spans 13 amino acids. CDR3 bases: TGTGCCTGGGGGTCTACCTCTCAAGAGACCCAGTACTTC. This sequence encodes CAWGSTSQETQYF.